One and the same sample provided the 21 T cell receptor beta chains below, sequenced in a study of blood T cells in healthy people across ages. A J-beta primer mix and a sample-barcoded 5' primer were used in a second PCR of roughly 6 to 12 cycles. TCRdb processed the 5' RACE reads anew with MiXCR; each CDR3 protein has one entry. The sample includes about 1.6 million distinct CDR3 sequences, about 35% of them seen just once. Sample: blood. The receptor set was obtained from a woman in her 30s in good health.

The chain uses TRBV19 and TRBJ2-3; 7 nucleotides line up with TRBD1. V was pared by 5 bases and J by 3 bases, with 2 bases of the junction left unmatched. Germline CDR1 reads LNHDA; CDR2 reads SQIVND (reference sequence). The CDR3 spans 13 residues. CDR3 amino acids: CASSETGTDTQYF. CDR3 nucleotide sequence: TGTGCCAGTAGTGAGACAGGGACAGATACGCAGTATTTT.

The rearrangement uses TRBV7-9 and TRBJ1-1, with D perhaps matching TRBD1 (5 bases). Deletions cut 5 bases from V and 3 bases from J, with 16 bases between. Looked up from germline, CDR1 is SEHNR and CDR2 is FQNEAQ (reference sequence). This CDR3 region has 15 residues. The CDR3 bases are TGTGCCAGCAGCCACGCGAGGTTCAGGGACACTGAAGCTTTCTTT. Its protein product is CASSHARFRDTEAFF. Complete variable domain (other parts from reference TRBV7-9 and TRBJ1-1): DTGVSQNPRHKITKRGQNVTFRCDPISEHNRLYWYRQTLGQGPEFLTYFQNEAQLEKSRLLSDRFSAERPKGSFSTLEIQRTEQGDSAMYLCASSHARFRDTEAFFGQGTRLTVV.

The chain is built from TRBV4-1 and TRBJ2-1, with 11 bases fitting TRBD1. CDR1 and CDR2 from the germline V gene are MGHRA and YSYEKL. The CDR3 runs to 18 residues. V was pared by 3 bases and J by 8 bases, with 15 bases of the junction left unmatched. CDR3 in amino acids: CASSHRSWTGGYIDEQFF. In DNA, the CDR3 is TGCGCCAGCAGCCACAGATCCTGGACAGGGGGCTATATAGATGAGCAGTTCTTC.

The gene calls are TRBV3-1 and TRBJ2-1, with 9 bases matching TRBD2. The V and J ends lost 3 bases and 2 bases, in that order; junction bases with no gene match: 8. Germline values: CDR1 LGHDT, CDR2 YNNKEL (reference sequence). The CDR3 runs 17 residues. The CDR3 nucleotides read TGTGCCAGCAGCCACGATACCGGACTAGCGCCCTACAATGAGCAGTTCTTC. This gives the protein CASSHDTGLAPYNEQFF.

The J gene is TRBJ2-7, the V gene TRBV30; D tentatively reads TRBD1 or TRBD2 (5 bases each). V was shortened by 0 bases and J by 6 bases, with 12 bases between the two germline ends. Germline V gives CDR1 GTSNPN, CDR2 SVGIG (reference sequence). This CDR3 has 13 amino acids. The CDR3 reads CAWSVRDPGEQYF. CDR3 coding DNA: TGTGCCTGGAGTGTAAGGGACCCGGGCGAGCAGTACTTC.

CDR3 in DNA: TGTGCCAGCAGCCAAATAGCGGGGCGAGGAGAGACCCAGTACTTC. Translating it yields CASSQIAGRGETQYF. The rearrangement uses TRBV3-1 and TRBJ2-5; 8 bases are shared with TRBD2. Germline V gives CDR1 LGHDT, CDR2 YNNKEL (reference sequence). This CDR3 has 15 amino acids. Unmatched junction bases numbered 6, after V lost 2 bases and J lost 4 bases.

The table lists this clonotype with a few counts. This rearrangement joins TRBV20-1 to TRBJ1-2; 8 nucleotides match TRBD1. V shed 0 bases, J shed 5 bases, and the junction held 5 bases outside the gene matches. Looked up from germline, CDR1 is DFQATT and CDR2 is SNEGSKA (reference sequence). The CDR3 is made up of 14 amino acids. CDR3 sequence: CSARDPTGDYGYTF. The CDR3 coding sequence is TGCAGTGCTAGAGACCCGACAGGGGATTATGGCTACACCTTC.

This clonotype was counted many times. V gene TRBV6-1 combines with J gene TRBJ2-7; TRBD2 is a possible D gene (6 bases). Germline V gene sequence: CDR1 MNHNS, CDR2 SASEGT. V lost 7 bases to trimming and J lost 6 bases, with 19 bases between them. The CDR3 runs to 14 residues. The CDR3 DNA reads TGTGCCAGCACCCCTCTGGGGGGATTTGGCGAGCAGTACTTC. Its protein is CASTPLGGFGEQYF.

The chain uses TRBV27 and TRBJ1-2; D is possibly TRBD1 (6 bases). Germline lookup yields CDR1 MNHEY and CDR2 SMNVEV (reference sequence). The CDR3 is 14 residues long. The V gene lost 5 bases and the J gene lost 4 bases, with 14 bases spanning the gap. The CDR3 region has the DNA TGTGCCAGCAGTGAGGGACGGGGGCGCTATGGCTACACCTTC. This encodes CASSEGRGRYGYTF.

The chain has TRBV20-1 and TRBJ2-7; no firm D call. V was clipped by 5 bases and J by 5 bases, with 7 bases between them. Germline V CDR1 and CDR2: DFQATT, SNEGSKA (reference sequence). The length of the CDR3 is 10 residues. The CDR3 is CSAEDHEQYF. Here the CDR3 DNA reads TGCAGTGCTGAAGACCACGAGCAGTACTTC.

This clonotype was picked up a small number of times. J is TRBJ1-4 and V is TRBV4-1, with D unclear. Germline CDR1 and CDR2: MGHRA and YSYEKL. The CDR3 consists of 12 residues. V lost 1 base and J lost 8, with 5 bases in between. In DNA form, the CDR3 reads TGCGCCAGCAGCCAAGTGGGGGAAAAACTGTTTTTT. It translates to CASSQVGEKLFF.

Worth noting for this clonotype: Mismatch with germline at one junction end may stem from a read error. Written as DNA, the CDR3 is TGTGCCGGCAGCTTAATAGGCATCTCCTCGGATGAGCAGTTCTTC. Translated, it gives CAGSLIGISSDEQFF. This chain links TRBV13 with TRBJ2-1; no clear D. Germline loops: CDR1 PRHDT, CDR2 FYEKMQ (reference sequence). This CDR3 has 15 amino acids.

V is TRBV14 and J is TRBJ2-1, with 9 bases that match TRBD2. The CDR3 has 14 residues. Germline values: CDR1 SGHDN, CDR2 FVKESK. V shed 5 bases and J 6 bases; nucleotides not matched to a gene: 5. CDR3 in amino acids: CASSGLAGSNEQFF. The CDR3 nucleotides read TGTGCCAGCAGCGGGCTAGCGGGATCCAATGAGCAGTTCTTC. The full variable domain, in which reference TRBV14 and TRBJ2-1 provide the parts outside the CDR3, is EAGVTQFPSHSVIEKGQTVTLRCDPISGHDNLYWYRRVMGKEIKFLLHFVKESKQDESGMPNNRFLAERTGGTYSTLKVQPAELEDSGVYFCASSGLAGSNEQFFGPGTRLTVL.

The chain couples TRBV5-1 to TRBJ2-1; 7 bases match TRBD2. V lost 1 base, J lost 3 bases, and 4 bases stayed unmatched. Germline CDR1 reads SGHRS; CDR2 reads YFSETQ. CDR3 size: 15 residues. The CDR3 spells CASSLWSSGYNEQFF. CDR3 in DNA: TGCGCCAGCAGCTTGTGGTCTAGCGGCTACAATGAGCAGTTCTTC.

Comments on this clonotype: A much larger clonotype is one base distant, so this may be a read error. The CDR3 sequence is CASSELGDGANVLTF. CDR3 bases: TGTGCCAGCAGTGAATTGGGAGATGGGGCCAACGTCCTGACTTTC. J is TRBJ2-6 and V is TRBV6-1, with D possibly being TRBD2 (5 bases). V shed 2 bases and J shed 3 bases, with 8 bases lying between them. CDR1 MNHNS and CDR2 SASEGT come from the germline V gene. This CDR3 spans 15 amino acids.

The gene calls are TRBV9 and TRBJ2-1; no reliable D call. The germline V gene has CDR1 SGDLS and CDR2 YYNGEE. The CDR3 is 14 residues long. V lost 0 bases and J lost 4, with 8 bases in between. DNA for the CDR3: TGTGCCAGCAGCGTAGAAGCTACTTACAATGAGCAGTTCTTC. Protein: CASSVEATYNEQFF.

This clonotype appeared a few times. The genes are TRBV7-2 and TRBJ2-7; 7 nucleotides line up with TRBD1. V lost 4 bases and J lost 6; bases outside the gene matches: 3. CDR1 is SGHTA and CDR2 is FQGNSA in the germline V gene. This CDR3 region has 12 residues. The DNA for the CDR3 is TGTGCCAGCAGCTCTAGACAGGGCGAGCAGTACTTC. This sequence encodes CASSSRQGEQYF.

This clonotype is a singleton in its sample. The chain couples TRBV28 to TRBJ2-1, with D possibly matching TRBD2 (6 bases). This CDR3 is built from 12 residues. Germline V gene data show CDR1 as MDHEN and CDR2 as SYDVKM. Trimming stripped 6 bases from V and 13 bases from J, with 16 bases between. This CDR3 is CASSTGGRPQFF. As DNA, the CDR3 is TGTGCCAGCAGCACCGGGGGTCGACCCCAGTTCTTC.

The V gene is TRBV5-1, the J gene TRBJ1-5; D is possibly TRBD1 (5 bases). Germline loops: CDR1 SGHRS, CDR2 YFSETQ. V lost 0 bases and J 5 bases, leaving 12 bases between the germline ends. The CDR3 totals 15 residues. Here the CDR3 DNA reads TGCGCCAGCAGCTTGGAAGACAGCGTTCATCAGCCCCAGCATTTT. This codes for CASSLEDSVHQPQHF.

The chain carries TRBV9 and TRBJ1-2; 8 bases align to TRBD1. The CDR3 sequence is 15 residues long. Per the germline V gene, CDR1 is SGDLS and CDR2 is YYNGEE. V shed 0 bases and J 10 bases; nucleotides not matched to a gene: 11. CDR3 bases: TGTGCCAGCAGCGTAGGAGGGGACGGGACAGGATTCTACACCTTC. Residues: CASSVGGDGTGFYTF.

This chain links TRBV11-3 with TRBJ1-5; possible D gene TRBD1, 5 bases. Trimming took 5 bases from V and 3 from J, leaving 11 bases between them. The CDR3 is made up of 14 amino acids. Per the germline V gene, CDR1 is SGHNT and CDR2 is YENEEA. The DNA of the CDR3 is TGTGCCAGCAGCATGCAGGGTCACAATCAGCCCCAGCATTTT. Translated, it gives CASSMQGHNQPQHF.